This TCR beta chain was recovered during a study of blood T cell repertoires in COVID-19. V lost 5 bases and J lost 7, with 9 bases in between. CDR3 length: 12 amino acids. Germline CDR1 reads SGHTA; CDR2 reads FQGNSA. The assay was immunoSEQ multiplex PCR, and TCRdb's table has in-frame clones only and misses some. The top ten hold more than 1.5% of the sample, which has about 210,000 clones, about 88% seen once. This chain connects TRBV7-2 to TRBJ2-1; no reliable D call. Sequencing used peripheral blood. This TCR came from a man in his 70s with acute or convalescent COVID-19. CDR3 loop: CASSPERNEQFF. In DNA, the CDR3 is TGTGCCAGCAGCCCTGAGAGGAATGAGCAGTTCTTC.